This T cell receptor (beta chain) came from a study of beta chain features in type 1 diabetes. Study results and caveats: Type 1 diabetes patients showed a moderate but significant shortening of TCRB CDR3s in all four CD4+ subsets.

As for this clone: Antigen specificity is unknown.

Expressed TCRB transcripts were sequenced, since all the RNA that had been isolated was reverse transcribed. Measured with immunoSEQ multiplex PCR; TCRdb has only the in-frame clones, and not every one. Of fewer than 550,000 clones in the sample, 11% are singletons; the top ten hold over 0.035%. Sequenced material: naive CD4+ T cells from blood. This sequence was found in a woman under 30 in good health.

The CDR3: CASSHGRRPLGYTF. CDR3 nucleotide sequence: TGTGCCAGCAGCCACGGCCGGAGACCCCTTGGCTACACCTTC. The chain uses TRBV11-3 and TRBJ1-2, with D uncertain. Per germline, CDR1 SGHNT and CDR2 YENEEA. The CDR3 sequence is 14 residues long. Trimming shortened V by 5 bases and J by 7 bases, and 17 bases separated the two germline ends.